This TCR beta chain was recorded in a study of shared clonotypes between healthy human individuals. Overall study findings and caveats: In general, naive subsets displayed greater estimated richness than memory subsets did. Donors were few, which limited the genetic and exposure-history diversity represented.

Germline CDR1 SQVTM, CDR2 ANQGSEA. This CDR3 has 13 residues. Unmatched junction bases numbered 5, after V lost 3 bases and J lost 7 bases. TCRdb keeps only in-frame clones here, not all; method: immunoSEQ multiplex PCR. Among around 2.1 million clones listed, 90% to 96% were seen once. This clone was picked up one time. Its target is not known. This clonotype originated in a man younger than 35 in good health. The sequenced sample was naive CD4+ T cells sorted from blood. Documented subset: CD45RA+ positively selected. This chain links TRBV29-1 with TRBJ1-2; 10 positions agree with TRBD1. The CDR3 is CSVEGQGNGGYTF. DNA for the CDR3: TGCAGCGTTGAGGGACAGGGGAACGGTGGCTACACCTTC. The variable domain in full, completed from reference TRBV29-1 and TRBJ1-2, reads SAVISQKPSRDICQRGTSLTIQCQVDSQVTMMFWYRQQPGQSLTLIATANQGSEATYESGFVIDKFPISRPNLTFSTLTVSNMSPEDSSIYLCSVEGQGNGGYTFGSGTRLTVV.